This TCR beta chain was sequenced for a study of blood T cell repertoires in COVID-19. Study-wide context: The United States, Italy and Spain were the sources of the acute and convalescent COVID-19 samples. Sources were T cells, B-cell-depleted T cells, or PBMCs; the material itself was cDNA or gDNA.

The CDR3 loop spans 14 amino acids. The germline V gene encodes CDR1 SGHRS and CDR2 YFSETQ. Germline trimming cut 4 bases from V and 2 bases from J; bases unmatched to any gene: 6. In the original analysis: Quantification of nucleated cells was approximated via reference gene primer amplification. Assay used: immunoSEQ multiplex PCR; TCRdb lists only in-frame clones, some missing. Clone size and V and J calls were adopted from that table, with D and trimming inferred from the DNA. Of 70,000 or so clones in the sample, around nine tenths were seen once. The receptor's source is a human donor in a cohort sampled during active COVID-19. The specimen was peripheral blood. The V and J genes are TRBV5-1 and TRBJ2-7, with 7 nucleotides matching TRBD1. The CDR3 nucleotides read TGCGCCAGCAGCGGGGGACAGCAAACCTACGAGCAGTACTTC. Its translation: CASSGGQQTYEQYF.